The 21 T cell receptor beta chains listed next were all sequenced from one sample in a study of OX40 agonist ivuxolimab in advanced cancers. Produced via immunoSEQ multiplex PCR; TCRdb's table is partial and in-frame only. The data show roughly 76,000 clones, approximately 86% seen once. This sample comprised CD4+ or CD8+ T cells sorted from blood, obtained in a trial of the OX40 agonist ivuxolimab. Receptor source: an adult with an advanced solid tumor such as melanoma, head and neck, liver or kidney cancer.

The V gene is TRBV2, the J gene TRBJ2-6; no reliable D call. Trimming pared 3 bases from V and 0 bases from J, leaving 6 bases between. CDR3 length: 15 residues. CDR1 is SNHLY, CDR2 FYNNEI, per germline. The CDR3 loop reads CASSDTPSGANVLTF. The DNA of the CDR3 is TGTGCCAGCAGTGATACCCCCTCTGGGGCCAACGTCCTGACTTTC. Variable domain in full (rest from reference TRBV2 and TRBJ2-6): EPEVTQTPSHQVTQMGQEVILRCVPISNHLYFYWYRQILGQKVEFLVSFYNNEISEKSEIFDDQFSVERPDGSNFTLKIRSTKLEDSAMYFCASSDTPSGANVLTFGAGSRLTVL.

The chain uses TRBV7-9 and TRBJ2-5; D tentatively reads TRBD1 or TRBD2 (5 bases each). Trimming took off 5 bases at V and 1 base at J, with 11 bases between the two ends. The CDR3 consists of 14 residues. The germline V gene has CDR1 SEHNR and CDR2 FQNEAQ (reference sequence). CDR3 protein: CASSNMRGQETQYF. CDR3 coding DNA: TGTGCCAGCAGCAACATGAGGGGCCAAGAGACCCAGTACTTC.

This chain uses TRBV5-1 with TRBJ2-7; TRBD1 aligns across 8 bases. V shed 7 bases and J 7 bases; nucleotides not matched to a gene: 19. This CDR3 spans 16 amino acids. In germline, CDR1 is SGHRS, CDR2 YFSETQ. The CDR3 is CASYRTGNPPKEEQYF. In nucleotides, the CDR3 is TGCGCCAGCTACCGGACAGGGAATCCTCCGAAGGAGGAGCAGTACTTC.

This chain joins TRBV19 and TRBJ1-6, with D uncertain. Germline CDR1 LNHDA, CDR2 SQIVND (reference sequence). The V and J ends lost 5 bases and 0 bases respectively, with 11 bases between them. The CDR3 is 16 residues long. DNA for the CDR3: TGTGCCAGTAGTTTAATGAAAAGCTCCTATAATTCACCCCTCCACTTT. This encodes CASSLMKSSYNSPLHF.

The gene calls are TRBV5-1 and TRBJ2-1; 7 nucleotides align to TRBD2. The CDR3 has 14 amino acids. With V trimmed by 4 bases and J by 11 bases, 12 bases remained unmatched. CDR1 SGHRS and CDR2 YFSETQ come from the germline V gene. The CDR3 loop reads CASSPGLDPTQQFF. CDR3 DNA: TGCGCCAGCAGCCCTGGACTAGACCCGACACAGCAGTTCTTC.

The rearrangement links TRBV6-6 to TRBJ2-3, with 7 bases identical to TRBD2. Germline CDR1 reads MNHNY; CDR2 reads SVGAGI (reference sequence). There are 13 residues in the CDR3. With V trimmed by 6 bases and J by 8 bases, 8 bases remained unmatched. This CDR3 reads CASRPGGVRTQYF. CDR3 nucleotides: TGTGCCAGCAGACCGGGGGGAGTACGTACGCAGTATTTT.

The chain employs TRBV28 and TRBJ2-1; 8 positions match TRBD2. CDR3 length: 17 residues. V was pared by 6 bases and J by 1 base, with 11 bases of the junction left unmatched. CDR1 and CDR2 from the germline V gene are MDHEN and SYDVKM. CDR3 region: CASSLGLALTSYNEQFF. CDR3 nucleotides: TGTGCCAGCAGCCTTGGACTAGCTCTCACTTCCTACAATGAGCAGTTCTTC.

The count of this clone is one. The rearrangement joins TRBV30 to TRBJ1-6; 10 nucleotides match TRBD1. V shed 4 bases, J shed 9 bases, and the junction held 9 bases outside the gene matches. This CDR3 contains 15 residues. The germline V gene encodes CDR1 GTSNPN and CDR2 SVGIG (reference sequence). The CDR3 DNA sequence: TGTGCCTGGAACCTCATGGGACAGGGGACTTCACCCCTCCACTTT. Its protein product is CAWNLMGQGTSPLHF.

This chain connects TRBV30 to TRBJ2-1; D remains unclear. This CDR3 comprises 12 residues. V shed 3 bases and J shed 7 bases, with 10 bases lying between them. The germline CDR1 and CDR2 sequences are GTSNPN and SVGIG (reference sequence). The CDR3 DNA follows: TGTGCCTGGAGGCGGTCAACAAATGAGCAGTTCTTC. Translated: CAWRRSTNEQFF.

Regarding this clone: This sample includes further DNA sequences coding for the same CDR3. The chain combines TRBV6-1 with TRBJ2-7, with 13 bases that match TRBD2. Germline V CDR1 and CDR2: MNHNS, SASEGT. This CDR3 comprises 14 residues. V lost 5 bases to trimming and J lost 5 bases; unmatched junction nucleotides: 3. CDR3 bases: TGTGCCAGCAGTCCACTAGCGGGGGGGAACGAGCAGTACTTC. This codes for CASSPLAGGNEQYF.

The V and J genes are TRBV30 and TRBJ2-5; TRBD1 agrees at 8 bases. The V gene end was trimmed by 8 bases and the J gene end by 1 base; junction bases not matched to a gene: 6. Germline V CDR1 and CDR2: GTSNPN, SVGIG (reference sequence). The CDR3 is 13 residues long. Here the CDR3 reads CAGSGGLQETQYF. The CDR3 DNA sequence: TGTGCCGGTTCAGGGGGCCTCCAAGAGACCCAGTACTTC.

This clone occurred once. The chain uses TRBV28 and TRBJ2-7; D gene unclear. The germline V and J ends were trimmed by 3 bases and 6 bases, with 15 bases remaining between them. CDR3 length equals 14 residues. From germline, CDR1 is MDHEN and CDR2 SYDVKM. This CDR3 reads CASSLNSVTGEQYF. The CDR3 nucleotides read TGTGCCAGCAGTTTGAACAGCGTTACGGGCGAGCAGTACTTC. Using reference TRBV28 and TRBJ2-7 for the parts outside the CDR3, the full variable domain is DVKVTQSSRYLVKRTGEKVFLECVQDMDHENMFWYRQDPGLGLRLIYFSYDVKMKEKGDIPEGYSVSREKKERFSLILESASTNQTSMYLCASSLNSVTGEQYFGPGTRLTVT.

The chain couples TRBV29-1 to TRBJ2-1; TRBD2 matches at 8 bases. Trimming removed 3 bases from V and 0 bases from J; junction bases left unmatched: 13. This CDR3 has 18 amino acids. Germline CDR1 reads SQVTM; CDR2 reads ANQGSEA. CDR3 amino acids: CSVELLGGRSRSYNEQFF. CDR3 coding DNA: TGCAGCGTTGAGCTACTTGGCGGGAGGAGCCGCTCCTACAATGAGCAGTTCTTC.

The chain employs TRBV5-6 and TRBJ1-1, with D perhaps TRBD1 (6 bases). Trimming took off 0 bases at V and 1 base at J, with 10 bases between the two ends. Looked up from germline, CDR1 is SGHDT and CDR2 is YYEEEE. The CDR3 sequence is 15 residues long. For the CDR3, the DNA is TGTGCCAGCAGCTTGGGCCCGACAGGGAACACTGAAGCTTTCTTT. It translates to CASSLGPTGNTEAFF.

The chain recombines TRBV7-2 with TRBJ1-1; maybe TRBD1 (5 bases). V was shortened by 5 bases and J by 1 base, with 11 bases between the two germline ends. Germline V gene lookup returns CDR1 SGHTA and CDR2 FQGNSA. CDR3 length: 14 residues. CDR3 in amino acids: CASSRDRSNTEAFF. In DNA form, the CDR3 reads TGTGCCAGCAGCAGGGACCGGTCGAACACTGAAGCTTTCTTT.

The V gene is TRBV6-5, the J gene TRBJ1-2, with no clear D. The CDR3 consists of 13 residues. The germline V gene has CDR1 MNHEY and CDR2 SVGAGI. Deletions cut 5 bases from V and 4 bases from J, with 11 bases between. The CDR3 sequence is CASSNRGGYGYTF. The CDR3 DNA is TGTGCCAGCAGTAACCGGGGTGGCTATGGCTACACCTTC.

This clone is classed as medium-sized (0.01 to 0.1%). This sequence joins TRBV27 and TRBJ1-1; 7 bases match TRBD1. The CDR3 has 15 residues. V trimming: 2 bases; J trimming: 1 base; junction bases outside the gene matches: 4. Germline V gene data show CDR1 as MNHEY and CDR2 as SMNVEV (reference sequence). DNA for the CDR3: TGTGCCAGCAGTTTAACCGGGACAGCGAACACTGAAGCTTTCTTT. It specifies CASSLTGTANTEAFF.

The V and J genes are TRBV6-5 and TRBJ2-7; D unclear. CDR1 and CDR2 from the germline V gene are MNHEY and SVGAGI. The CDR3 contains 13 residues. The germline V and J ends were trimmed by 6 bases and 2 bases, with 11 bases remaining between them. DNA of the CDR3: TGTGCCAGCAGGGGTACAAAGACCTACGAGCAGTACTTC. Protein sequence: CASRGTKTYEQYF.

The chain links TRBV18 to TRBJ2-7; D might be TRBD1 (6 bases). Germline V gene data show CDR1 as KGHSH and CDR2 as LQKENI. The CDR3 covers 13 residues. V was shortened by 6 bases and J by 3 bases, with 12 bases between the two germline ends. The DNA for the CDR3 is TGTGCCAGCTCTCCCGGGACAAGCTACGAGCAGTACTTC. Its translation: CASSPGTSYEQYF.

V is TRBV19 and J is TRBJ2-3, with 8 bases aligning to TRBD1. Per the germline V gene, CDR1 is LNHDA and CDR2 is SQIVND (reference sequence). After removal of 8 bases from V and 1 base from J, the junction contained 8 bases not matched to a gene. This CDR3 has 15 residues. The CDR3 spells CASLDRGFGTDTQYF. CDR3 sequence (DNA): TGTGCCAGTCTCGACAGGGGATTTGGCACAGATACGCAGTATTTT.

This CDR3 reads CASRAKETQYF. The CDR3 bases are TGTGCCAGCAGAGCTAAAGAGACCCAGTACTTC. This rearrangement joins TRBV28 to TRBJ2-5; D ambiguous. The CDR3 is made up of 11 amino acids. Germline V gene lookup returns CDR1 MDHEN and CDR2 SYDVKM. Trimming took off 6 bases at V and 3 bases at J, with 5 bases between the two ends.